The 2 T cell receptor beta chains presented below share a single source sample, sequenced in a study of blood T cells in healthy people across ages. A sample-barcoded 5' primer and a J-beta primer mix were used in a second PCR of roughly 6 to 11 cycles. In TCRdb, the 5' RACE reads were re-called with MiXCR into one record per CDR3 protein. The table shows 1 million to 1.2 million distinct CDR3 sequences, with 35% to 40% occurring only once. Sequencing used blood. These receptors originate from a man between 18 and 29 years old in good health.

The chain joins TRBV4-3 to TRBJ1-4; no clear D. This CDR3 has 18 amino acids. The V gene lost 0 bases and the J gene lost 7 bases, with 21 bases spanning the gap. The germline gives CDR1 LGHNA, CDR2 YSLEER. In DNA, the CDR3 is TGCGCCAGCAGCCAAGATCTAATATCCGGAGATCGATGTGAAAAACTGTTTTTT. This codes for CASSQDLISGDRCEKLFF.

This clonotype was seen a handful of times. The chain recombines TRBV6-6 with TRBJ2-3, with a tentative D call TRBD2 (5 bases). CDR3 length: 15 residues. Looked up from germline, CDR1 is MNHNY and CDR2 is SVGAGI (reference sequence). The V end lost 2 bases, the J end lost 6 bases, and 15 bases lay between the germline ends. This CDR3 is CASSYGGGPQDTQYF. Here the CDR3 DNA reads TGTGCCAGCAGTTACGGTGGAGGACCCCAGGATACGCAGTATTTT.